A selection of T cell receptor beta chains follows, all from one sample in a study of cytomegalovirus exposure and HLA in healthy donors. The table came from immunoSEQ multiplex PCR; TCRdb's copy has only in-frame clones and leaves some out. Its clone listing holds 65,000 to 90,000 clones. The specimen was PBMCs. These receptor sequences come from a female donor in good health and CMV-seropositive. Each CDR3 is given with its conserved first and last residue. Each record gives: V gene, J gene, D gene, CDR3 protein, CDR3 DNA. The D gene is left open where the match is weak.

v_call: TRBV7-8; j_call: TRBJ1-1; d_call: NA; cdr3_aa: CASSPTRPGGTNTEAFF; cdr3_nt: TGTGCCAGCAGCCCAACGAGGCCAGGCGGGACTAACACTGAAGCTTTCTTT
v_call: TRBV19; j_call: TRBJ1-5; d_call: NA; cdr3_aa: CASSIDQQVNQPQHF; cdr3_nt: TGTGCCAGTAGTATAGATCAACAGGTCAATCAGCCCCAGCATTTT
v_call: TRBV5-1; j_call: TRBJ1-4; d_call: NA; cdr3_aa: CASSLLSPQGNNEKLFF; cdr3_nt: TGCGCCAGCAGCTTGTTATCCCCACAGGGCAATAATGAAAAACTGTTTTTT
v_call: TRBV4-3; j_call: TRBJ2-7; d_call: NA; cdr3_aa: CASSQVGGDRAAYEQYF; cdr3_nt: TGCGCCAGCAGCCAAGTGGGGGGAGACAGGGCCGCCTACGAGCAGTACTTC
v_call: TRBV29-1; j_call: TRBJ2-7; d_call: TRBD2; cdr3_aa: CSVVSGRVLDEQYF; cdr3_nt: TGCAGCGTTGTCAGCGGGAGGGTACTGGACGAGCAGTACTTC
v_call: TRBV7-2; j_call: TRBJ1-1; d_call: TRBD1; cdr3_aa: CASSSQGRGGAFF; cdr3_nt: TGTGCCAGCAGCTCACAGGGGCGTGGGGGAGCTTTCTTT
v_call: TRBV2; j_call: TRBJ2-1; d_call: NA; cdr3_aa: CASVGDTEGGEQFF; cdr3_nt: TGTGCCAGCGTAGGCGACACCGAAGGGGGTGAGCAGTTCTTC
v_call: TRBV7-8; j_call: TRBJ1-4; d_call: NA; cdr3_aa: CASSRTFATNEKLFF; cdr3_nt: TGTGCCAGCAGCCGTACTTTTGCAACTAATGAAAAACTGTTTTTT
v_call: TRBV4-3; j_call: TRBJ2-1; d_call: TRBD1; cdr3_aa: CASSQNQGEYNEQFF; cdr3_nt: TGCGCCAGCAGCCAAAACCAGGGGGAGTACAATGAGCAGTTCTTC
v_call: TRBV27; j_call: TRBJ2-7; d_call: TRBD2; cdr3_aa: CASSLMGLAYEQYF; cdr3_nt: TGTGCCAGCAGTTTAATGGGACTAGCCTACGAGCAGTACTTC
v_call: TRBV13; j_call: TRBJ2-7; d_call: NA; cdr3_aa: CASSLGLPDEQYF; cdr3_nt: TGTGCCAGCAGCTTAGGGCTACCGGACGAGCAGTACTTC
v_call: TRBV12-5; j_call: TRBJ1-1; d_call: TRBD1; cdr3_aa: CASGPGTGRRTEAFF; cdr3_nt: TGTGCTAGTGGCCCGGGGACAGGGAGAAGGACTGAAGCTTTCTTT
v_call: TRBV28; j_call: TRBJ2-3; d_call: NA; cdr3_aa: CASSPPGGDFSWTAVSDTQYF; cdr3_nt: TGTGCCAGCAGTCCACCCGGGGGAGATTTTTCCTGGACGGCAGTTTCAGATACGCAGTATTTT
v_call: TRBV18; j_call: TRBJ1-2; d_call: NA; cdr3_aa: CASSQTRTDLLVYGYTF; cdr3_nt: TGTGCCAGCTCACAAACCCGGACAGACCTACTTGTCTATGGCTACACCTTC
v_call: TRBV4-1; j_call: TRBJ1-2; d_call: TRBD1; cdr3_aa: CASSLRKRGRDGYTF; cdr3_nt: TGCGCCAGCAGCCTAAGGAAAAGGGGGCGAGATGGCTACACCTTC
v_call: TRBV9; j_call: TRBJ1-1; d_call: NA; cdr3_aa: CASSPNTIIQLTEAFF; cdr3_nt: TGTGCCAGCAGCCCGAACACGATAATACAGCTCACTGAAGCTTTCTTT
v_call: TRBV13; j_call: TRBJ1-5; d_call: TRBD1; cdr3_aa: CASSRGQGFNQPQHF; cdr3_nt: TGTGCCAGCAGCCGGGGACAGGGGTTTAATCAGCCCCAGCATTTT
v_call: TRBV7-6; j_call: TRBJ1-2; d_call: TRBD1; cdr3_aa: CASSLDPGTDYGYTF; cdr3_nt: TGTGCCAGCAGCTTAGACCCCGGGACAGACTATGGCTACACCTTC
v_call: TRBV6-1; j_call: TRBJ1-1; d_call: TRBD1; cdr3_aa: CASSEQGATGKAFF; cdr3_nt: TGTGCCAGCAGTGAGCAGGGGGCGACAGGAAAAGCTTTCTTT
v_call: TRBV9; j_call: TRBJ1-1; d_call: TRBD1; cdr3_aa: CASSTGVGNTEAFF; cdr3_nt: TGTGCCAGCAGCACAGGGGTGGGGAACACTGAAGCTTTCTTT
v_call: TRBV4-1; j_call: TRBJ1-2; d_call: NA; cdr3_aa: CASSQGGNGGYTF; cdr3_nt: TGCGCCAGCAGCCAAGGAGGGAACGGGGGCTACACCTTC
v_call: TRBV29-1; j_call: TRBJ2-4; d_call: TRBD1; cdr3_aa: CSVEGGTGVAGTKNIQYF; cdr3_nt: TGCAGCGTTGAGGGAGGGACAGGGGTAGCTGGGACCAAAAACATTCAGTACTTC
v_call: TRBV19; j_call: TRBJ2-7; d_call: TRBD2; cdr3_aa: CASRTSGSSYEQYF; cdr3_nt: TGTGCCAGTAGGACTAGCGGGAGTTCGTACGAGCAGTACTTC
v_call: TRBV28; j_call: TRBJ2-7; d_call: NA; cdr3_aa: CASSDSYEQYF; cdr3_nt: TGTGCCAGCAGTGACAGCTACGAGCAGTACTTC
v_call: TRBV10-3; j_call: TRBJ2-2; d_call: NA; cdr3_aa: CAISDDSLGPKAGELFF; cdr3_nt: TGTGCCATCAGTGATGACAGTTTAGGACCTAAGGCCGGGGAGCTGTTTTTT
v_call: TRBV6-5; j_call: TRBJ2-7; d_call: NA; cdr3_aa: CASSYGGDGSSYEQYF; cdr3_nt: TGTGCCAGCAGTTACGGCGGGGACGGGAGCTCCTACGAGCAGTACTTC
v_call: TRBV18; j_call: TRBJ1-2; d_call: TRBD1; cdr3_aa: CASSDRQGEDYGYTF; cdr3_nt: TGTGCCAGCTCAGATAGACAGGGGGAAGACTATGGCTACACCTTC
v_call: TRBV30; j_call: TRBJ2-7; d_call: NA; cdr3_aa: CAWSGAGWPYEQYF; cdr3_nt: TGTGCCTGGAGTGGGGCAGGGTGGCCCTACGAGCAGTACTTC
v_call: TRBV28; j_call: TRBJ2-1; d_call: TRBD2; cdr3_aa: CASSPVSGGRHNEQFF; cdr3_nt: TGTGCCAGCAGTCCCGTTAGCGGGGGGCGGCACAATGAGCAGTTCTTC
v_call: TRBV27; j_call: TRBJ1-4; d_call: NA; cdr3_aa: CASSLLEGHTEKLFF; cdr3_nt: TGTGCCAGCAGCTTGCTGGAGGGGCATACTGAAAAACTGTTTTTT
v_call: TRBV6-5; j_call: TRBJ2-2; d_call: TRBD2; cdr3_aa: CASRKSSGVTGELFF; cdr3_nt: TGTGCCAGCAGAAAATCTAGCGGGGTTACCGGGGAGCTGTTTTTT
v_call: TRBV29-1; j_call: TRBJ2-7; d_call: TRBD1; cdr3_aa: CSVRDRSSYEQYF; cdr3_nt: TGCAGCGTCCGGGACAGGAGCTCCTACGAGCAGTACTTC
v_call: TRBV7-8; j_call: TRBJ2-1; d_call: TRBD2; cdr3_aa: CASSLEGGLAGKNNEQFF; cdr3_nt: TGTGCCAGCAGCTTAGAGGGGGGACTAGCGGGAAAGAACAATGAGCAGTTCTTC
v_call: TRBV7-2; j_call: TRBJ2-3; d_call: NA; cdr3_aa: CASSPSVSATDTQYF; cdr3_nt: TGTGCCAGCAGCCCTAGCGTGTCAGCCACAGATACGCAGTATTTT
v_call: TRBV29-1; j_call: TRBJ1-2; d_call: NA; cdr3_aa: CSVDLLPGGGYTF; cdr3_nt: TGCAGCGTTGATTTACTTCCGGGGGGGGGCTACACCTTC
v_call: TRBV4-1; j_call: TRBJ1-6; d_call: NA; cdr3_aa: CASSLGVPSSYNSPLHF; cdr3_nt: TGCGCCAGCAGCCTAGGAGTACCTAGCTCCTATAATTCACCCCTCCACTTT
v_call: TRBV19; j_call: TRBJ2-7; d_call: NA; cdr3_aa: CASSIGPTGSYEQYF; cdr3_nt: TGTGCCAGTAGTATAGGCCCTACAGGGAGCTACGAGCAGTACTTC
v_call: TRBV4-3; j_call: TRBJ2-7; d_call: NA; cdr3_aa: CASSHSTPGHEQYF; cdr3_nt: TGCGCCAGCAGCCACAGTACGCCGGGACATGAGCAGTACTTC
v_call: TRBV4-1; j_call: TRBJ1-3; d_call: NA; cdr3_aa: CASSQDRAGNTIYF; cdr3_nt: TGCGCCAGCAGCCAAGACAGGGCTGGAAACACCATATATTTT
v_call: TRBV7-9; j_call: TRBJ2-7; d_call: TRBD1; cdr3_aa: CAGNRLEGQNSYEQYF; cdr3_nt: TGTGCCGGCAACAGGCTAGAGGGACAGAACTCCTACGAGCAGTACTTC
v_call: TRBV27; j_call: TRBJ2-7; d_call: NA; cdr3_aa: CASSFGQTYEQYF; cdr3_nt: TGTGCCAGCAGTTTTGGACAAACCTACGAGCAGTACTTC
v_call: TRBV27; j_call: TRBJ1-5; d_call: TRBD1; cdr3_aa: CASSFGTDQPQHF; cdr3_nt: TGTGCCAGCAGTTTCGGGACAGATCAGCCCCAGCATTTT
v_call: TRBV29-1; j_call: TRBJ2-1; d_call: NA; cdr3_aa: CSVGKVPGADNEQFF; cdr3_nt: TGCAGCGTTGGGAAGGTCCCAGGGGCCGACAATGAGCAGTTCTTC
v_call: TRBV7-9; j_call: TRBJ2-4; d_call: NA; cdr3_aa: CASSLDRSIIAKNIQYF; cdr3_nt: TGTGCCAGCAGCTTAGATCGGTCCATAATAGCCAAAAACATTCAGTACTTC